The source of this T cell receptor (beta chain) is a study of blood T cell repertoires in COVID-19. Study details: PBMCs, B-cell-depleted T cells, or T cells were the source of the cDNA or gDNA that made up the material.

The CDR3 runs to 15 residues. Germline V gives CDR1 LNHDA, CDR2 SQIVND (reference sequence). Trimming removed 7 bases at V and 5 bases at J, with 19 bases between. There are a few counts of this clone. The repertoire was sequenced with immunoSEQ multiplex PCR; TCRdb's copy has only in-frame clones and lacks some. In the table there are over 150,000 clones, around nine tenths of which are singletons. The receptor comes from a woman between 70 and 85 years old with COVID-19, enrolled during active disease. Input material: peripheral blood. V and J are TRBV19 and TRBJ2-3; TRBD2 is a possible D gene (5 bases). The chain's CDR3 is CASTYVPGSKDTQYF. DNA of the CDR3: TGTGCCAGTACCTACGTACCGGGGTCGAAAGATACGCAGTATTTT.